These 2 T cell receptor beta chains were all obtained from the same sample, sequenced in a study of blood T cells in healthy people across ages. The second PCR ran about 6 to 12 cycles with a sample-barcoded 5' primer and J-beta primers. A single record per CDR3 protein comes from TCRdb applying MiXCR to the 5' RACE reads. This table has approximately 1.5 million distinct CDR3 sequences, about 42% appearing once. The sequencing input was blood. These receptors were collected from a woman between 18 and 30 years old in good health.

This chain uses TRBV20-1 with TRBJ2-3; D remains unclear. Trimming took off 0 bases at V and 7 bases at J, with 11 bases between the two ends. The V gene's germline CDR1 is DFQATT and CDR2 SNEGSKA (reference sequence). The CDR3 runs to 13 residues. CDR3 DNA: TGCAGTGCTAGAGATCTGAGTCGGAATACGCAGTATTTT. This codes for CSARDLSRNTQYF.

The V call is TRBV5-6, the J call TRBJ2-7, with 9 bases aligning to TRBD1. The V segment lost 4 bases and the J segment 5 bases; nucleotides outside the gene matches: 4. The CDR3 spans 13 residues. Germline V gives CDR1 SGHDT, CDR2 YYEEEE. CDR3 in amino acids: CASSPWTGDEQYF. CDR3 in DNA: TGTGCCAGCAGCCCCTGGACAGGGGACGAGCAGTACTTC.